This T cell receptor (beta chain) is from a study of memory CD4+ T cells and cytomegalovirus serostatus. Study-level points and caveats: CD4+ memory repertoires contained about 40% of the 164 reported CMV TCRbeta sequences. The CMV-associated TCR signature appears largely within the CD4+ memory repertoire.

With V trimmed by 6 bases and J by 5 bases, 3 bases remained unmatched. Germline values: CDR1 MNHEY, CDR2 SMNVEV (reference sequence). The length of the CDR3 is 12 residues. With regard to this clone: Its antigen is unknown.

Using immunoSEQ multiplex PCR, the repertoire was profiled, and TCRdb retains in-frame clones only, with some absent. Seen here are roughly 50,000 clones, under 80% observed once, and the top ten hold approximately 0.82%. Single viable CD3+CD4+CD8-CD45RO+ cells were sorted as the memory CD4+ T cells. The chain links TRBV27 to TRBJ1-2; 7 bases match TRBD1. Sequenced sample: memory CD4+ T cells from blood. This TCR derives from an adult in good health and CMV-seronegative. The CDR3: CASRRQGYGYTF. The CDR3 nucleotides read TGTGCCAGCAGAAGACAGGGTTATGGCTACACCTTC.